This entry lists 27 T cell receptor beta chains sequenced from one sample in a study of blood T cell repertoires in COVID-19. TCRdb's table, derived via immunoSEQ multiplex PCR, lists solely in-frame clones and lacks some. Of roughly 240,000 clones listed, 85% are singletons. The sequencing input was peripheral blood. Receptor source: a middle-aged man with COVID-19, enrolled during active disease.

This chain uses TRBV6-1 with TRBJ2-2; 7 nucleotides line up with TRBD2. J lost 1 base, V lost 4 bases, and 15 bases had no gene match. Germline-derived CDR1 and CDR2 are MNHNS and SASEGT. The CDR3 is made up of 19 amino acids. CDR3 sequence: CASSGRGGGGTMNTGELFF. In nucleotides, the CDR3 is TGTGCCAGCAGTGGCCGGGGAGGCGGCGGGACTATGAACACCGGGGAGCTGTTTTTT.

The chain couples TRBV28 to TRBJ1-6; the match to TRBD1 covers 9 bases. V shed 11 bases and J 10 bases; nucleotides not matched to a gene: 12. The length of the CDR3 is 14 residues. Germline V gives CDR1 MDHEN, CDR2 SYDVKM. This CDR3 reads CAHKGQGNRSPLHF. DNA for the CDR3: TGTGCCCATAAAGGACAGGGGAATCGGTCACCCCTCCACTTT.

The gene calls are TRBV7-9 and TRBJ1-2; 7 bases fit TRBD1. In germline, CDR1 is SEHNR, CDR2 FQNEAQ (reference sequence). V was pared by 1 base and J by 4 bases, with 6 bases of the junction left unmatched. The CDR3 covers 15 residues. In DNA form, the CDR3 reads TGTGCCAGCAGCTTAGGACAGGGCGATAGCTATGGCTACACCTTC. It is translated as CASSLGQGDSYGYTF.

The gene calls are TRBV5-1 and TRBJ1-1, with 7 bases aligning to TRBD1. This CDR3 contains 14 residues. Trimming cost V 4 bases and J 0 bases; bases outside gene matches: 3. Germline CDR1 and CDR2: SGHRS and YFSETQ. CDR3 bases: TGCGCCAGCAGCGTGGGACAGTTGAACACTGAAGCTTTCTTT. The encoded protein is CASSVGQLNTEAFF.

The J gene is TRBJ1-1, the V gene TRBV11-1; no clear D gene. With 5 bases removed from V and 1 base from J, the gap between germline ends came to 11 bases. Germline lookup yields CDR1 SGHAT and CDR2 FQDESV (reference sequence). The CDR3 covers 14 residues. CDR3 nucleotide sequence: TGTGCCAGCAGCATAACAACCGCGAACACTGAAGCTTTCTTT. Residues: CASSITTANTEAFF.

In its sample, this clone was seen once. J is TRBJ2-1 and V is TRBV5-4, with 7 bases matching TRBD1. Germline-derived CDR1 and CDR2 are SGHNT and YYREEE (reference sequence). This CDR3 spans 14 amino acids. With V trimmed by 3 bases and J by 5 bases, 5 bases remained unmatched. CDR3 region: CASSSRDSNNEQFF. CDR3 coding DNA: TGTGCCAGCAGCTCCCGGGACAGCAACAATGAGCAGTTCTTC.

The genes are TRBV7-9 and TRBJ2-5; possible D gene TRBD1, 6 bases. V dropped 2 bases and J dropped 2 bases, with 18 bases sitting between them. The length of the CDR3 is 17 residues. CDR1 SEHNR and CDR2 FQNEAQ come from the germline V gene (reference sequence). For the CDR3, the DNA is TGTGCCAGCAGCTTATCGGAGTGGGCAGGGGATCAAGAGACCCAGTACTTC. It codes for CASSLSEWAGDQETQYF.

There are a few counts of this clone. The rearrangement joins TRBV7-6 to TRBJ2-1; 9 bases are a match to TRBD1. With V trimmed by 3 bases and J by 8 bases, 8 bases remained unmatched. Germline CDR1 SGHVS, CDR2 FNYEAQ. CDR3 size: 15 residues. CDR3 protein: CASSLGQGLRDEQFF. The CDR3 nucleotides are TGTGCCAGCAGCTTGGGACAGGGTCTCCGGGATGAGCAGTTCTTC.

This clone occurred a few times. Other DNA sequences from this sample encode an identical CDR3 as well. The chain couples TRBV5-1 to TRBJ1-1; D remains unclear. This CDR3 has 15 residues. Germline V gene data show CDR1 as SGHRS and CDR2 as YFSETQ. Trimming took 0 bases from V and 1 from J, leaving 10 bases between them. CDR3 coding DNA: TGCGCCAGCAGCTTGGCTCCGGGAGGGAACACTGAAGCTTTCTTT. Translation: CASSLAPGGNTEAFF.

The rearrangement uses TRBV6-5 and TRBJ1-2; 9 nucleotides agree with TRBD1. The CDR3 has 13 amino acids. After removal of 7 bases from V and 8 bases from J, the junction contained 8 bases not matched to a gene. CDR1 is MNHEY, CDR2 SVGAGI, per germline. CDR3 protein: CASTKGQGGGYTF. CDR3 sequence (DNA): TGTGCCAGCACCAAGGGACAGGGAGGGGGCTACACCTTC.

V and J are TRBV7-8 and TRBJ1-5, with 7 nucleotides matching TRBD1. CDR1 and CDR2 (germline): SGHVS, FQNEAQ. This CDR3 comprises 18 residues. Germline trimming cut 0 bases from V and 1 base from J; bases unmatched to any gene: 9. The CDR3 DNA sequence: TGTGCCAGCAGCTTAGCGGGGGCAGGGGGTTTCAGCAATCAGCCCCAGCATTTT. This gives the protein CASSLAGAGGFSNQPQHF.

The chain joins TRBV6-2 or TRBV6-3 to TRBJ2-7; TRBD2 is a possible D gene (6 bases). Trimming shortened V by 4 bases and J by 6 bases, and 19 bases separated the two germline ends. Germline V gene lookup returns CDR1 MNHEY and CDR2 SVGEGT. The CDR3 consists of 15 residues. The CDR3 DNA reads TGTGCCAGCAGTTGGGGGTCGGTTGCAGCGGGCGAGCAGTACTTC. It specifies CASSWGSVAAGEQYF.

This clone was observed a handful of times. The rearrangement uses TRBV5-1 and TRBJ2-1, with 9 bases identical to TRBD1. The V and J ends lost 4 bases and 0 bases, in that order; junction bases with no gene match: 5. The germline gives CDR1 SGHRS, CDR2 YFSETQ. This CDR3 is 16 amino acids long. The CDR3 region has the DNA TGCGCCAGCAGCGGGGGGACAGGGAGCTCCTACAATGAGCAGTTCTTC. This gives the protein CASSGGTGSSYNEQFF. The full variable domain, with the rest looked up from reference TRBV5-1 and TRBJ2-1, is KAGVTQTPRYLIKTRGQQVTLSCSPISGHRSVSWYQQTPGQGLQFLFEYFSETQRNKGNFPGRFSGRQFSNSRSEMNVSTLELGDSALYLCASSGGTGSSYNEQFFGPGTRLTVL.

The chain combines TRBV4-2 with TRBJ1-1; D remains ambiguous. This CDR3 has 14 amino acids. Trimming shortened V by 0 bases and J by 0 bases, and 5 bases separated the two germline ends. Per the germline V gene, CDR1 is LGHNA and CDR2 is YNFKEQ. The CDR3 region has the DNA TGTGCCAGCAGCCAAGACTCAGTGAACACTGAAGCTTTCTTT. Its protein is CASSQDSVNTEAFF.

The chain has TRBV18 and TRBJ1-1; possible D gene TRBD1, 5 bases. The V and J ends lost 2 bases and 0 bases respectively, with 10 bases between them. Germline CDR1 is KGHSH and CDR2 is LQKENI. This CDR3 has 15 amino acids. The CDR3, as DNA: TGTGCCAGCTCACCATCCAGGGATATGAACACTGAAGCTTTCTTT. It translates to CASSPSRDMNTEAFF.

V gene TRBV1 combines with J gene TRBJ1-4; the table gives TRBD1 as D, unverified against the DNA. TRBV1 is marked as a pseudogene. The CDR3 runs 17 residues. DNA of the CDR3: TGCACCAGCAGCCCCCGGGACAGGGGGAGGTCTGATGAAAAACTGTTTTTT. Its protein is CTSSPRDRGRSDEKLFF.

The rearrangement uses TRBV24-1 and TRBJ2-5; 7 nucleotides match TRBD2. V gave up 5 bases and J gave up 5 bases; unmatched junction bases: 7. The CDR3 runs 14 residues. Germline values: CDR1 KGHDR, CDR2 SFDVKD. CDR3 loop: CATSVGGSRETQYF. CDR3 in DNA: TGTGCCACCAGTGTCGGGGGGTCGCGGGAGACCCAGTACTTC.

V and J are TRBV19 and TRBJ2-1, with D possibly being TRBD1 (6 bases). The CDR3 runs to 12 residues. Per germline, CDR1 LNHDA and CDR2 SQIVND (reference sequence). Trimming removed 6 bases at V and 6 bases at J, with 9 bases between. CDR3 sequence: CASRDSFNEQFF. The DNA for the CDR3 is TGTGCCAGTAGGGACAGCTTCAATGAGCAGTTCTTC.

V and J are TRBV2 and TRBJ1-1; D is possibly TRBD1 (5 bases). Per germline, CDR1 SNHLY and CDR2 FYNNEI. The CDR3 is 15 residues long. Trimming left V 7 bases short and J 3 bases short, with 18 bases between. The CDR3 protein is CASTLRAAGDTEAFF. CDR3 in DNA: TGTGCCAGCACCCTAAGGGCAGCGGGGGACACTGAAGCTTTCTTT.

The CDR3 sequence: CASSMAGYNEKLFF. Here the CDR3 DNA reads TGTGCCAGTAGTATGGCAGGGTATAATGAAAAACTGTTTTTT. The chain carries TRBV19 and TRBJ1-4, with D maybe TRBD1 (5 bases). Looked up from germline, CDR1 is LNHDA and CDR2 is SQIVND (reference sequence). This CDR3 region has 14 residues. The germline V and J ends were trimmed by 3 bases and 4 bases, with 9 bases remaining between them.

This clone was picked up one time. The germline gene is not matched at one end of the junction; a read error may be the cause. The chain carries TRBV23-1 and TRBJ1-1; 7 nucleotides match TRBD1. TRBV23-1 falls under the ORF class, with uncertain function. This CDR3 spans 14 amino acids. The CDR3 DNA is TGCGCCAGCAATCAAAGGGGGCCCAACACTGAAGCTTTCTTT. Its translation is CASNQRGPNTEAFF.

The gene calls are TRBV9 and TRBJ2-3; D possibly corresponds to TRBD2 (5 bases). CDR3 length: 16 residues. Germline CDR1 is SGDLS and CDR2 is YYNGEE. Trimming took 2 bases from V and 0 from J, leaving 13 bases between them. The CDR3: CASSVPATGSTDTQYF. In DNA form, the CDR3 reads TGTGCCAGCAGCGTCCCTGCGACGGGAAGCACAGATACGCAGTATTTT.

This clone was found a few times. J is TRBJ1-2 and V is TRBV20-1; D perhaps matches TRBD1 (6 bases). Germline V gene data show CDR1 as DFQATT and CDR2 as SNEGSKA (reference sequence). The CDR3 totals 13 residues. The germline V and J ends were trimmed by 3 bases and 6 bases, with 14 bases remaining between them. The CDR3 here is CSASNLGGNGYTF. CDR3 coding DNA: TGCAGTGCTAGTAACTTAGGGGGTAATGGCTACACCTTC.

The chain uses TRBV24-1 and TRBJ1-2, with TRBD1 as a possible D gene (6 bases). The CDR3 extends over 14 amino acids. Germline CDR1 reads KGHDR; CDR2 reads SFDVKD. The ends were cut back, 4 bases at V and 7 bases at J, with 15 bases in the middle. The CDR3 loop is CATSDPGQSFGYTF. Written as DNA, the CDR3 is TGTGCCACCAGTGACCCCGGACAGTCTTTTGGCTACACCTTC.

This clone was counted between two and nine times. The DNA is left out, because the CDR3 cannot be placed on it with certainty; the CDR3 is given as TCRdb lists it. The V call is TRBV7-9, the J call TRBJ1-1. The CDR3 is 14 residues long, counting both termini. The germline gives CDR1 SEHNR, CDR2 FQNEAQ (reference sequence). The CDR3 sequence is CASSILGANTEAFF.

The DNA for the CDR3 is TGTGCCTGGAGTGTAACAGGGACGGCCTACACCTTC. It is translated as CAWSVTGTAYTF. The rearrangement links TRBV30 to TRBJ1-2; the D gene is possibly TRBD1 (6 bases). The CDR3 sequence is 12 residues long. Germline V gene sequence: CDR1 GTSNPN, CDR2 SVGIG (reference sequence). The germline V and J ends were trimmed by 0 bases and 10 bases, with 12 bases remaining between them. The full variable domain, completed using reference TRBV30 and TRBJ1-2, is SQTIHQWPATLVQPVGSPLSLECTVEGTSNPNLYWYRQAAGRGLQLLFYSVGIGQISSEVPQNLSASRPQDRQFILSSKKLLLSDSGFYLCAWSVTGTAYTFGSGTRLTVV.

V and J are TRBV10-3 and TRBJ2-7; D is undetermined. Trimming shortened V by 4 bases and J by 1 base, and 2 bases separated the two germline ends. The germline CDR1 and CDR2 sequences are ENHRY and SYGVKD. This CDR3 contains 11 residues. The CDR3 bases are TGTGCCATCAGTGCTTCCTACGAGCAGTACTTC. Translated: CAISASYEQYF.